Following are 26 T cell receptor beta chains from one sample sequenced in a study of lymphopenia after photon versus proton radiotherapy (dated by TCRdb to between 2018 and 2021). Receptor libraries were prepared by the immunoSEQ multiplex PCR assay. The table was pulled from immuneACCESS by TCRdb, which kept in-frame rearrangements only. Such tables lose some clones; where checked, under half of the loss comes from unresolved V genes, and the rest has no known cause. The sample table lists about 160,000 clones, 70% to 90% of them with a count of one. Jointly, the top ten make up around 4.7% of the sample. The sequences come from peripheral blood, collected from a patient treated with photon-based radiotherapy. These receptors were obtained from a man in his fifties with gastric cancer.

The chain uses TRBV27 and TRBJ1-2, with 7 bases aligning to TRBD1. The CDR3 covers 15 residues. V gave up 8 bases and J gave up 4 bases; unmatched junction bases: 13. Germline CDR1 and CDR2: MNHEY and SMNVEV (reference sequence). For the CDR3, the DNA is TGTGCCAGCCTTGGGACAGCCGAGGTGCTCTATGGCTACACCTTC. Translation gives CASLGTAEVLYGYTF.

CDR3 loop: CASSRVSSGKAYEQYF. CDR3 DNA: TGTGCCAGCAGCCGCGTTTCTAGCGGGAAAGCCTACGAGCAGTACTTC. The J gene is TRBJ2-7, the V gene TRBV7-9; TRBD2 matches 9 bases. CDR3 length: 16 amino acids. Germline V gene data show CDR1 as SEHNR and CDR2 as FQNEAQ (reference sequence). The junction had 10 bases not matched to a gene; V was cut back by 5 bases and J by 2 bases.

Here the CDR3 reads CASGQGITDTQYF. DNA of the CDR3: TGTGCCAGCGGACAGGGGATTACAGATACGCAGTATTTT. The chain joins TRBV7-2 to TRBJ2-3; TRBD1 matches 9 bases. Looked up from germline, CDR1 is SGHTA and CDR2 is FQGNSA. J gave up 3 bases and V 8 bases, and 3 bases lay outside the gene matches. The CDR3 covers 13 residues.

The chain combines TRBV7-2 with TRBJ1-1, with D hard to call. Germline loops: CDR1 SGHTA, CDR2 FQGNSA. V was trimmed by 1 base and J by 1 base, leaving 4 bases between them. The CDR3 loop spans 13 amino acids. The DNA for the CDR3 is TGTGCCAGCAGCTTAGAAGCGAACACTGAAGCTTTCTTT. It specifies CASSLEANTEAFF.

This chain joins TRBV9 and TRBJ2-3, with 11 positions matching TRBD2. Germline V lookup: CDR1 SGDLS, CDR2 YYNGEE. Trimming removed 7 bases from V and 8 bases from J; junction bases left unmatched: 3. This CDR3 contains 12 residues. CDR3 in amino acids: CASGTSGGTQYF. The CDR3 coding sequence is TGTGCCAGCGGGACTAGCGGAGGTACGCAGTATTTT.

The gene calls are TRBV6-4 and TRBJ2-2; no definite D call. V lost 0 bases to trimming and J lost 2 bases, with 4 bases between them. The CDR3 covers 14 residues. Germline assignment: CDR1 MRHNA and CDR2 SNTAGT. The CDR3 here is CASSDSQNTGELFF. DNA of the CDR3: TGTGCCAGCAGTGACTCCCAAAACACCGGGGAGCTGTTTTTT.

The chain is built from TRBV30 and TRBJ1-1, with a possible D match to TRBD1 (6 bases). V was trimmed by 2 bases and J by 3 bases, leaving 7 bases between them. The CDR3 covers 12 residues. Germline CDR1 GTSNPN, CDR2 SVGIG (reference sequence). The CDR3 DNA is TGTGCCTGGAGTCAGGGGTACACTGAAGCTTTCTTT. Translation: CAWSQGYTEAFF.

This clone has a handful of counts. V is TRBV18 and J is TRBJ1-5; D perhaps matches TRBD1 (6 bases). V lost 6 bases to trimming and J lost 5 bases, with 14 bases between them. The germline V gene has CDR1 KGHSH and CDR2 LQKENI. This CDR3 is 14 amino acids long. The CDR3 sequence is CASSPDRSYQPQHF. The CDR3 region has the DNA TGTGCCAGCTCCCCCGACAGGTCCTATCAGCCCCAGCATTTT.

This clone was picked up a small number of times. Other nucleotide sequences in the sample specify the same CDR3. This rearrangement joins TRBV2 to TRBJ1-5; the D is unclear. CDR1 is SNHLY, CDR2 FYNNEI, per germline. CDR3 length: 11 residues. Trimming removed 5 bases at V and 9 bases at J, with 8 bases between. The CDR3 sequence: CASSLVGPQHF. CDR3 nucleotides: TGTGCCAGCAGTCTCGTCGGGCCCCAGCATTTT. Supplemented by reference TRBV2 and TRBJ1-5, the full variable domain reads EPEVTQTPSHQVTQMGQEVILRCVPISNHLYFYWYRQILGQKVEFLVSFYNNEISEKSEIFDDQFSVERPDGSNFTLKIRSTKLEDSAMYFCASSLVGPQHFGDGTRLSIL.

The chain carries TRBV27 and TRBJ2-1; TRBD2 is a possible D gene (6 bases). The germline CDR1 and CDR2 sequences are MNHEY and SMNVEV (reference sequence). The ends were cut back, 3 bases at V and 2 bases at J, with 14 bases in the middle. The CDR3 extends over 16 amino acids. CDR3: CASSFKEGPPYNEQFF. CDR3 coding DNA: TGTGCCAGCAGTTTTAAGGAGGGACCCCCCTACAATGAGCAGTTCTTC.

The sample holds one count of this clone. The chain joins TRBV4-1 to TRBJ2-5; tentatively, D is TRBD1 (5 bases). Germline CDR1 MGHRA, CDR2 YSYEKL. Trimming left V 2 bases short and J 5 bases short, with 15 bases between. The CDR3 is 15 amino acids. The CDR3 loop reads CASSQRTGLRETQYF. In nucleotides, the CDR3 is TGCGCCAGCAGCCAACGCACAGGTCTCCGGGAGACCCAGTACTTC.

This clone was counted once. The V and J genes are TRBV5-1 and TRBJ2-2; 7 bases fit TRBD1. Trimming cost V 5 bases and J 2 bases; bases outside gene matches: 12. Germline lookup yields CDR1 SGHRS and CDR2 YFSETQ. The CDR3 contains 17 residues. CDR3 in DNA: TGCGCCAGCAGTCCTCCCCGGGACAGCGCAAACACCGGGGAGCTGTTTTTT. It yields the protein CASSPPRDSANTGELFF. The full variable domain, completed using reference TRBV5-1 and TRBJ2-2, is KAGVTQTPRYLIKTRGQQVTLSCSPISGHRSVSWYQQTPGQGLQFLFEYFSETQRNKGNFPGRFSGRQFSNSRSEMNVSTLELGDSALYLCASSPPRDSANTGELFFGEGSRLTVL.

The chain is built from TRBV28 and TRBJ1-5; D remains unclear. V was cut by 10 bases and J by 1 base, with 14 bases left in between. Germline CDR1 MDHEN, CDR2 SYDVKM. The CDR3 has 14 amino acids. The DNA for the CDR3 is TGTGCCACCGCACTCCTGGGGAGCAATCAGCCCCAGCATTTT. Encoded protein: CATALLGSNQPQHF.

The chain carries TRBV18 and TRBJ2-1; 9 nucleotides agree with TRBD1. The germline V gene encodes CDR1 KGHSH and CDR2 LQKENI. CDR3 length equals 16 residues. Trimming removed 4 bases from V and 5 bases from J; junction bases left unmatched: 9. The CDR3 region has the DNA TGTGCCAGCTCACGATCAACAGGGGGCGCGAACAATGAGCAGTTCTTC. This translates into CASSRSTGGANNEQFF.

The V gene is TRBV29-1, the J gene TRBJ1-1; D ambiguous. CDR3 length equals 11 residues. V was clipped by 5 bases and J by 3 bases, with 7 bases between them. Germline V gene data show CDR1 as SQVTM and CDR2 as ANQGSEA. CDR3: CSVNPDTEAFF. DNA for the CDR3: TGCAGCGTTAATCCGGACACTGAAGCTTTCTTT.

J is TRBJ1-2 and V is TRBV19; a possible D gene is TRBD1 (5 bases). This CDR3 comprises 14 residues. CDR1 and CDR2 from the germline V gene are LNHDA and SQIVND (reference sequence). With 7 bases removed from V and 8 bases from J, the gap between germline ends came to 20 bases. CDR3 sequence reads: CASKRGDPLAGYTF. The CDR3 DNA follows: TGTGCCAGTAAACGGGGGGACCCCTTGGCAGGCTACACCTTC.

The chain is built from TRBV10-3 and TRBJ2-4, with 7 positions matching TRBD1. CDR3 length: 14 amino acids. V lost 2 bases to trimming and J lost 5 bases; unmatched junction nucleotides: 3. From germline, CDR1 is ENHRY and CDR2 SYGVKD. CDR3 loop: CAISETGTENIQYF. The DNA for the CDR3 is TGTGCCATCAGTGAGACCGGGACAGAAAACATTCAGTACTTC.

The J gene is TRBJ2-4, the V gene TRBV30, with D perhaps TRBD1 (6 bases). The CDR3 is made up of 12 amino acids. CDR1 and CDR2 (germline): GTSNPN, SVGIG (reference sequence). Trimming removed 3 bases from V and 3 bases from J, with 6 bases in between. The CDR3 DNA sequence: TGTGCCTGGAGAGGGGGCAAAAACATTCAGTACTTC. Its translation is CAWRGGKNIQYF.

This clone has more than one count but fewer than ten. This chain uses TRBV18 with TRBJ2-2; 7 bases align to TRBD2. CDR1 KGHSH and CDR2 LQKENI come from the germline V gene. Trimming cost V 2 bases and J 5 bases; bases outside gene matches: 8. The CDR3 runs 16 residues. The CDR3 region is CASSPNVAGETGELFF. The DNA for the CDR3 is TGTGCCAGCTCACCAAATGTGGCGGGGGAAACCGGGGAGCTGTTTTTT.

The rearrangement uses TRBV7-9 and TRBJ2-7, with D perhaps assigned TRBD1 or TRBD2 (6 bases each). CDR3 length: 12 amino acids. In germline, CDR1 is SEHNR, CDR2 FQNEAQ (reference sequence). Trimming shortened V by 1 base and J by 7 bases, and 8 bases separated the two germline ends. CDR3 in amino acids: CASSLEGGEQYF. DNA of the CDR3: TGTGCCAGCAGCTTAGAGGGGGGTGAGCAGTACTTC.

The chain joins TRBV6-5 to TRBJ1-1; TRBD1 is a possible D gene (6 bases). Germline lookup yields CDR1 MNHEY and CDR2 SVGAGI. Trimming removed 0 bases at V and 10 bases at J, with 15 bases between. CDR3 size: 14 residues. The CDR3 reads CASSYSAGAGVAFF. CDR3 bases: TGTGCCAGCAGTTACTCCGCAGGGGCGGGCGTAGCTTTCTTT.

V gene TRBV30 combines with J gene TRBJ2-2; no reliable D call. The V end lost 3 bases, the J end lost 4 bases, and 9 bases lay between the germline ends. The germline V gene encodes CDR1 GTSNPN and CDR2 SVGIG (reference sequence). The CDR3 length is 13 residues. The CDR3 DNA is TGTGCCTGGAGGGTTGGCGGCACCGGGGAGCTGTTTTTT. Translation: CAWRVGGTGELFF. The entire variable domain, with the rest obtained from reference TRBV30 and TRBJ2-2, is as follows: SQTIHQWPATLVQPVGSPLSLECTVEGTSNPNLYWYRQAAGRGLQLLFYSVGIGQISSEVPQNLSASRPQDRQFILSSKKLLLSDSGFYLCAWRVGGTGELFFGEGSRLTVL.

The V call is TRBV19, the J call TRBJ1-1; D unresolved. Germline assignment: CDR1 LNHDA and CDR2 SQIVND (reference sequence). With 8 bases removed from V and 1 base from J, the gap between germline ends came to 14 bases. CDR3 length: 14 amino acids. CDR3 coding DNA: TGTGCCAGTCGGTTTGGCAGGACGAACACTGAAGCTTTCTTT. Its protein is CASRFGRTNTEAFF.

The V and J genes are TRBV5-1 and TRBJ2-3, with 11 bases fitting TRBD2. Germline V gene sequence: CDR1 SGHRS, CDR2 YFSETQ. V dropped 5 bases and J dropped 5; count of bases not matched to a gene: 4. This CDR3 contains 14 residues. The CDR3 spells CASSGLAGGDTQYF. CDR3 nucleotide sequence: TGCGCCAGCAGTGGGCTAGCGGGAGGAGATACGCAGTATTTT.

V and J are TRBV7-8 and TRBJ2-5; 7 positions agree with TRBD2. CDR3 length: 14 residues. With 5 bases clipped from V and 5 bases from J, the junction kept 8 bases outside the gene matches. Germline V gives CDR1 SGHVS, CDR2 FQNEAQ. CDR3: CASSGGRAGETQYF. As DNA, the CDR3 is TGTGCCAGCAGCGGAGGGAGGGCCGGGGAGACCCAGTACTTC.

This chain uses TRBV15 with TRBJ2-3; D unclear. The germline V gene encodes CDR1 LNHNV and CDR2 YYDKDF (reference sequence). V was pared by 0 bases and J by 1 base, with 8 bases between. CDR3 size: 15 residues. The CDR3 reads CATSRDPAGTDTQYF. The CDR3 DNA follows: TGTGCCACCAGCAGAGATCCCGCCGGCACAGATACGCAGTATTTT.